This T cell receptor beta chain comes out of a study of CD8+CD57+ T cells in acquired aplastic anemia. Study in general: The DNA of sorted CD4+ and CD8+ cells averaged 3.2 ug. An average of around 11 million reads for CD4+ cells was obtained from healthy donors. Findings and caveats of the study: Patients had under 30 CD8+ CDR3 sequences in common with controls (the shared set). Patients and controls were not found to differ significantly in CD8+ Simpson's diversity.

Germline V gene sequence: CDR1 DFQATT, CDR2 SNEGSKA (reference sequence). The V gene lost 0 bases and the J gene lost 1 base, with 10 bases spanning the gap. The CDR3 is 14 amino acids. TCR beta VDJ combinations and CDR3 sequences were profiled from genomic DNA. TCRdb itself ran the reads through MiXCR, one entry per CDR3 protein. The table has approximately 170,000 distinct CDR3 sequences, around 59% seen once. For this clonotype: Its antigen is unidentified.

This chain joins TRBV20-1 and TRBJ2-7; possibly TRBD2 for D (5 bases). The source of this sequence is a human donor in good health, serving as a control. Sample: sorted CD4+, CD8+, or CD8+CD57+ T cells (not recorded which) from PBMCs. This CDR3 reads CSARDIAFSYEQYF. DNA of the CDR3: TGCAGTGCTAGAGACATAGCGTTTTCCTACGAGCAGTACTTC.